The rows below give T cell receptor beta chains drawn from one sample of a study of post-analysis software for immune sequencing data. Each CDR3 protein gets one entry after TCRdb re-called the PCR reads with MiXCR. Of about 460,000 distinct CDR3 sequences detected, roughly 45% appear once; the ten largest clones hold about 12%. Sequenced: blood. Receptor source: a girl aged 5-17 years with multiple sclerosis. The CDR3 runs from the conserved cysteine through the conserved F or W. The order of the fields is CDR3 protein, CDR3 DNA, clone size, J gene, D gene, V gene. D genes are given only for firm matches. The size of a clone is reported for some rows only, either as once, few or many, or as a class for expanded clones.

CDR3: CASSFPPKDLSSGANVLTF; DNA: TGTGCCAGCAGCTTTCCCCCAAAAGACCTTAGCTCTGGGGCCAACGTCCTGACTTTC; size: few; J: TRBJ2-6; D: .; V: TRBV7-9
CDR3: CASSLRGQGSTEAFF; DNA: TGTGCCAGCAGCTTAAGGGGACAGGGTAGCACTGAAGCTTTCTTT; size: .; J: TRBJ1-1; D: TRBD1; V: TRBV7-3
CDR3: CASSPGQGVAEAFF; DNA: TGTGCCAGCAGTCCCGGACAGGGGGTGGCTGAAGCTTTCTTT; size: .; J: TRBJ1-1; D: TRBD1; V: TRBV27
CDR3: CASSQGIGTGKQYF; DNA: TGTGCCAGCAGCCAAGGGATCGGGACAGGGAAGCAGTACTTC; size: few; J: TRBJ2-7; D: TRBD1; V: TRBV6-5
CDR3: CSVEDPGPALLDGYTF; DNA: TGCAGCGTTGAAGACCCGGGCCCCGCACTCCTAGATGGCTACACCTTC; size: few; J: TRBJ1-2; D: .; V: TRBV29-1
CDR3: CASSISAGGRETQYF; DNA: TGTGCCAGTAGTATCTCAGCGGGAGGTCGCGAGACCCAGTACTTC; size: .; J: TRBJ2-5; D: TRBD2; V: TRBV19
CDR3: CAISESKPNQPQHF; DNA: TGTGCCATCAGTGAGTCGAAGCCTAATCAGCCCCAGCATTTT; size: .; J: TRBJ1-5; D: .; V: TRBV10-3
CDR3: CASSEGTSGSDTQYF; DNA: TGCGCCAGCAGCGAGGGGACTAGCGGGAGCGATACGCAGTATTTT; size: .; J: TRBJ2-3; D: TRBD2; V: TRBV5-1
CDR3: CASCGLAGDTQYF; DNA: TGTGCCAGCTGCGGACTAGCAGGAGATACGCAGTATTTT; size: few; J: TRBJ2-3; D: TRBD2; V: TRBV2
CDR3: CASSGLFGYEQYF; DNA: TGTGCCAGCAGTGGGCTCTTCGGCTACGAGCAGTACTTC; size: .; J: TRBJ2-7; D: .; V: TRBV2
CDR3: CAISESMGASGGVFQETQYF; DNA: TGTGCCATCAGTGAGTCGATGGGAGCTAGCGGGGGCGTATTCCAAGAGACCCAGTACTTC; size: .; J: TRBJ2-5; D: TRBD2; V: TRBV10-3
CDR3: CASSLVASMNTEAFF; DNA: TGTGCCAGCAGCTTAGTAGCCAGTATGAACACTGAAGCTTTCTTT; size: .; J: TRBJ1-1; D: .; V: TRBV7-2
CDR3: CASSQEGTGLLLYEQYF; DNA: TGCGCCAGCAGTCAAGAGGGGACAGGGCTCTTACTGTACGAGCAGTACTTC; size: .; J: TRBJ2-7; D: TRBD1; V: TRBV4-1
CDR3: CASTMGQATYEQYF; DNA: TGCGCCAGCACCATGGGACAGGCAACCTACGAGCAGTACTTC; size: .; J: TRBJ2-7; D: TRBD1; V: TRBV5-1